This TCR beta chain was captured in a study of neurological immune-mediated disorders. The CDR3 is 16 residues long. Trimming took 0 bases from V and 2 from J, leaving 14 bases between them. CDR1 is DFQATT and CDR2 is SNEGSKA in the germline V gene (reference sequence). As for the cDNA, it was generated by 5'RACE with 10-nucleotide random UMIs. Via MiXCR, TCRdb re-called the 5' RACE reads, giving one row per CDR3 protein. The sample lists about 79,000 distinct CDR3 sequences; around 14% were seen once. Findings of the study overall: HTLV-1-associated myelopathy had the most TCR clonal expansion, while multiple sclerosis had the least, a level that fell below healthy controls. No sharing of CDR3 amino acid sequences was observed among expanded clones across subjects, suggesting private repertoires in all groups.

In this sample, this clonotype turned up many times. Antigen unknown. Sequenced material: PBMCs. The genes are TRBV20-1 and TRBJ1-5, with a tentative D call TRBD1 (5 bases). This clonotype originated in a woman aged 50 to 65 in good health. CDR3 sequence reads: CSARDERRAGNQPQHF. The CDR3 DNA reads TGCAGTGCTAGAGATGAGCGCAGGGCAGGCAATCAGCCCCAGCATTTT.